This entry lists 21 T cell receptor beta chains sequenced from one sample in a study of T cell repertoires in cytomegalovirus infection. TCRdb re-derived calls from the reads in MiXCR, one entry per CDR3 protein. This sample carries about 830,000 distinct CDR3 sequences, less than 35% of them seen once, and the ten largest clones take around an eighth. Their antigen targets remain unknown. Source: cultured CD8+ T cells from PBMCs, taken from culture after CMV antigen stimulation. These receptors originate from a human donor in good health (CMV status not recorded). Some clones in this sample may be carry-over from other donors' samples.

This clonotype was seen a few times. The gene calls are TRBV7-3 and TRBJ2-1, with 10 bases lining up with TRBD2. The V segment lost 6 bases and the J segment 6 bases; nucleotides outside the gene matches: 8. Germline loops: CDR1 SGHTA, CDR2 FQGTGA. The CDR3 is 15 amino acids. CDR3 coding DNA: TGTGCCAGCAGACCAAGCGGGGGGGACCTCAATGAGCAGTTCTTC. Protein: CASRPSGGDLNEQFF.

This clonotype was detected only a few times. The rearrangement links TRBV6-5 to TRBJ1-6; no definite D call. Germline lookup yields CDR1 MNHEY and CDR2 SVGAGI. Trimming took off 5 bases at V and 8 bases at J, with 16 bases between the two ends. The CDR3 totals 15 residues. The CDR3 region has the DNA TGTGCCAGCAGTCTGAACCCCGGGTCGGATTCACCCCTCCACTTT. Translating gives CASSLNPGSDSPLHF.

This clonotype turned up a few times. The rearrangement joins TRBV6-5 to TRBJ2-5, with 8 bases identical to TRBD2. Germline-derived CDR1 and CDR2 are MNHEY and SVGAGI. The CDR3 runs to 15 residues. The V gene end was trimmed by 2 bases and the J gene end by 5 bases; junction bases not matched to a gene: 7. The CDR3 DNA follows: TGTGCCAGCAGTTACAATGCGGGGGGTTGGGAGACCCAGTACTTC. It yields the protein CASSYNAGGWETQYF.

This clonotype was recorded a few times. This chain links TRBV27 with TRBJ1-1, with no clear D. This CDR3 is built from 13 residues. Germline CDR1 reads MNHEY; CDR2 reads SMNVEV (reference sequence). V was clipped by 6 bases and J by 5 bases, with 13 bases between them. For the CDR3, the DNA is TGTGCCAGCAGCCTCTCCCCATTTACTGAAGCTTTCTTT. It specifies CASSLSPFTEAFF.

There are many counts of this clonotype. The chain employs TRBV7-8 and TRBJ2-2, with D possibly being TRBD1 (5 bases). CDR1 is SGHVS and CDR2 is FQNEAQ in the germline V gene. The CDR3 has 13 residues. Trimming left V 5 bases short and J 7 bases short, with 11 bases between. CDR3 sequence (DNA): TGTGCCAGCAGCAAAGGGGTCCTCGGGGAGCTGTTTTTT. Its translation is CASSKGVLGELFF.

The gene calls are TRBV7-2 and TRBJ2-1; TRBD2 aligns across 13 bases. Germline CDR1 reads SGHTA; CDR2 reads FQGNSA. The CDR3 runs 17 residues. J lost 4 bases, V lost 6 bases, and 9 bases had no gene match. CDR3 amino acids: CASRRVTSGGRYNEQFF. CDR3 in DNA: TGTGCCAGCAGGAGAGTGACTAGCGGGGGGAGATACAATGAGCAGTTCTTC.

This clonotype has only a few counts. CDR3 in DNA: TGTGCCAGCAGTGAAGAGACAGGACGCAATCAGCCCCAGCATTTT. It codes for CASSEETGRNQPQHF. This chain links TRBV6-1 with TRBJ1-5, with a tentative D call TRBD1 (6 bases). V lost 1 base and J lost 2, with 9 bases in between. CDR3 length equals 15 residues. From germline, CDR1 is MNHNS and CDR2 SASEGT.

Many counts were recorded for this clonotype. The V and J genes are TRBV7-2 and TRBJ2-5; perhaps D is TRBD1 or TRBD2 (5 bases each). CDR1 is SGHTA, CDR2 FQGNSA, per germline. The germline V and J ends were trimmed by 5 bases and 5 bases, with 21 bases remaining between them. The CDR3 is 16 residues long. The CDR3 DNA sequence: TGTGCCAGCAGCCCCATGGCGACAGCGGAGAGGGAGACCCAGTACTTC. Translating gives CASSPMATAERETQYF.

This chain links TRBV7-8 with TRBJ1-2; tentatively, D is TRBD1 (5 bases). There are 16 residues in the CDR3. Germline values: CDR1 SGHVS, CDR2 FQNEAQ. V was shortened by 1 base and J by 5 bases, with 17 bases between the two germline ends. CDR3: CASSLGEGDRLYGYTF. The CDR3 DNA is TGTGCCAGCAGCTTAGGAGAAGGAGACAGATTGTATGGCTACACCTTC.

Only a few counts were recorded for this clonotype. This rearrangement joins TRBV7-9 to TRBJ1-2, with D unresolved. In germline, CDR1 is SEHNR, CDR2 FQNEAQ (reference sequence). V was clipped by 5 bases and J by 1 base, with 8 bases between them. The CDR3 spans 13 residues. The CDR3 here is CASSDGINYGYTF. In DNA, the CDR3 is TGTGCCAGCAGCGACGGGATTAACTATGGCTACACCTTC.

The chain links TRBV19 to TRBJ2-5; 7 nucleotides line up with TRBD1. CDR1 LNHDA and CDR2 SQIVND come from the germline V gene (reference sequence). With V trimmed by 3 bases and J by 5 bases, 3 bases remained unmatched. This CDR3 is built from 13 residues. In DNA, the CDR3 is TGTGCCAGTAGTATCGGGACAGCGGAGACCCAGTACTTC. It codes for CASSIGTAETQYF. The full variable domain, its missing parts supplied by reference TRBV19 and TRBJ2-5, is DGGITQSPKYLFRKEGQNVTLSCEQNLNHDAMYWYRQDPGQGLRLIYYSQIVNDFQKGDIAEGYSVSREKKESFPLTVTSAQKNPTAFYLCASSIGTAETQYFGPGTRLLVL.

The CDR3 is CASSLRPAGVRSPLHF. In DNA form, the CDR3 reads TGTGCCAGCAGCTTAAGGCCAGCAGGGGTCAGGTCACCCCTCCACTTT. The chain joins TRBV7-2 to TRBJ1-6; TRBD1 is a possible D gene (6 bases). In germline, CDR1 is SGHTA, CDR2 FQGNSA. CDR3 length equals 16 residues. Trimming took off 2 bases at V and 10 bases at J, with 18 bases between the two ends.

The gene calls are TRBV2 and TRBJ1-1; the match to TRBD1 covers 12 bases. CDR3 length: 16 residues. With 8 bases clipped from V and 5 bases from J, the junction kept 12 bases outside the gene matches. Germline CDR1 SNHLY, CDR2 FYNNEI. In DNA form, the CDR3 reads TGTGCCAGCCGCCAAATGGGACAGGGGGCGAGTACTGAAGCTTTCTTT. Translating gives CASRQMGQGASTEAFF.

The chain uses TRBV11-2 and TRBJ2-1; 11 bases map to TRBD2. V dropped 5 bases and J dropped 7; count of bases not matched to a gene: 10. The CDR3 is 16 residues long. Germline-derived CDR1 and CDR2 are SGHAT and FQNNGV. The CDR3 sequence is CASSPRLAGTGNEQFF. The CDR3 DNA sequence: TGTGCCAGCAGCCCCCGACTAGCGGGGACAGGGAATGAGCAGTTCTTC.

The chain recombines TRBV3-1 with TRBJ2-5; a possible D gene is TRBD2 (6 bases). CDR1 LGHDT and CDR2 YNNKEL come from the germline V gene (reference sequence). V lost 3 bases, J lost 2 bases, and 16 bases lay in between. This CDR3 is 16 amino acids long. The DNA for the CDR3 is TGTGCCAGCAGCCAGGCCAGGGAGGTGCAGCAAGAGACCCAGTACTTC. This translates into CASSQAREVQQETQYF.

This sequence joins TRBV7-8 and TRBJ2-5; 7 bases are shared with TRBD1. J lost 5 bases, V lost 5 bases, and 5 bases had no gene match. This CDR3 has 13 amino acids. The germline V gene has CDR1 SGHVS and CDR2 FQNEAQ. The CDR3 nucleotides read TGTGCCAGCAGCACGTACAGGGGTGAGACCCAGTACTTC. As protein: CASSTYRGETQYF.

The chain is built from TRBV19 and TRBJ2-4; D possibly corresponds to TRBD2 (6 bases). V dropped 3 bases and J dropped 6 bases, with 15 bases sitting between them. This CDR3 has 15 amino acids. Germline values: CDR1 LNHDA, CDR2 SQIVND (reference sequence). Here the CDR3 reads CASSIGSRFPNIQYF. The CDR3 DNA reads as TGTGCCAGTAGTATCGGGAGTAGGTTCCCAAACATTCAGTACTTC. Combining the CDR3 with reference TRBV19 and TRBJ2-4 gives the whole variable domain DGGITQSPKYLFRKEGQNVTLSCEQNLNHDAMYWYRQDPGQGLRLIYYSQIVNDFQKGDIAEGYSVSREKKESFPLTVTSAQKNPTAFYLCASSIGSRFPNIQYFGAGTRLSVL.

The chain carries TRBV4-1 and TRBJ1-1; D is ambiguous. Trimming took 3 bases from V and 7 from J, leaving 9 bases between them. The CDR3 runs to 12 residues. Per germline, CDR1 MGHRA and CDR2 YSYEKL. CDR3 nucleotides: TGCGCCAGCAGCCAGGGTCTGAATGAAGCTTTCTTT. Its translation: CASSQGLNEAFF.

This clonotype was counted only a few times. The V gene is TRBV7-9, the J gene TRBJ2-7, with D unresolved. Per germline, CDR1 SEHNR and CDR2 FQNEAQ (reference sequence). Trimming removed 2 bases from V and 3 bases from J, with 8 bases in between. The CDR3 is 13 amino acids. As DNA, the CDR3 is TGTGCCAGCAGCTTAACATACAACTACGAGCAGTACTTC. Its translation: CASSLTYNYEQYF. The entire variable domain, with the rest obtained from reference TRBV7-9 and TRBJ2-7, is as follows: DTGVSQNPRHKITKRGQNVTFRCDPISEHNRLYWYRQTLGQGPEFLTYFQNEAQLEKSRLLSDRFSAERPKGSFSTLEIQRTEQGDSAMYLCASSLTYNYEQYFGPGTRLTVT.

This clonotype was seen a few times. The chain carries TRBV12-3 or TRBV12-4 and TRBJ1-1, with D possibly matching TRBD1 (6 bases). V was clipped by 7 bases and J by 0 bases, with 18 bases between them. The CDR3 runs 16 residues. In nucleotides, the CDR3 is TGTGCCAGCATAATGGGGGCAACGGGCGTGAACACTGAAGCTTTCTTT. Translating it yields CASIMGATGVNTEAFF.

This clonotype was detected only a few times. The chain carries TRBV7-8 and TRBJ2-3, with 11 bases identical to TRBD2. V gave up 1 base and J gave up 9 bases; unmatched junction bases: 9. Germline assignment: CDR1 SGHVS and CDR2 FQNEAQ. CDR3 length: 16 amino acids. CDR3 coding DNA: TGTGCCAGCAGCTTAGGACTAGCGGGGTTCCAACTAACGCAGTATTTT. This codes for CASSLGLAGFQLTQYF.